In this sample, the clone carrying this TCR beta chain turned up a few times. Its target is not known. Using unique molecular identifiers, the investigators prepared the TCRbeta library. TCRdb independently ran MiXCR on the PCR reads; one entry per CDR3 protein. The sample lists about 510,000 distinct CDR3 sequences; about an eighth were seen once. These data are taken from a study of T-cell reconstitution after alpha-beta-depleted transplantation in children. Study-wide results and limits: Expanded graft clones numbering several hundred reportedly gave rise to alpha-beta T cells about two months after transplant. T cells produced anew were the main source of T-cell counts and diversity one year after transplant.

This CDR3 contains 13 residues. The germline V gene encodes CDR1 MRHNA and CDR2 SNTAGT. J gave up 3 bases and V 5 bases, and 3 bases lay outside the gene matches. The chain uses TRBV6-4 and TRBJ1-1, with 7 bases matching TRBD1. The source was PBMCs, mostly from graft donor cells, collected 180 days after TCRalphabeta/CD19-depleted stem cell transplant. This clonotype was sampled from a female patient aged 2-10 years who had a stem cell transplant for aplastic anemia, so the T cells may come from the graft donor. This CDR3 is CASSTGVDTEAFF. CDR3 DNA sequence: TGTGCCAGCAGTACAGGGGTGGACACTGAAGCTTTCTTT.